A selection of T cell receptor beta chains follows, all from one sample in a study of blood T cell repertoires in COVID-19. Repertoires were generated with immunoSEQ multiplex PCR, while TCRdb's copy carries only in-frame clones and drops some. The sample lists over 200,000 clones; approximately 90% were seen once. The source material was peripheral blood. These receptors came from a man aged 60 to 69 who had recovered from COVID-19. Each CDR3 is given with its conserved first and last residue. Each record gives: J gene, clone size, V gene, D gene, CDR3 DNA, CDR3 protein. The D gene is left open where the match is weak. Not every row has a clone size; where given, it reads once, few, many or a size class.

TRBJ1-1	.	TRBV30	.	TGTGCCTGGAGTGTGTCAGGGAAAGGGGGAAACACTGAAGCTTTCTTT	CAWSVSGKGGNTEAFF
TRBJ1-2	.	TRBV25-1	.	TGTGCCAGCAGTGAATCCGGGAACTATGGCTACACCTTC	CASSESGNYGYTF
TRBJ2-7	.	TRBV7-6	.	TGTGCCAGCAGTCCTCAGGGGACCTACGAGCAGTACTTC	CASSPQGTYEQYF
TRBJ2-2	.	TRBV11-2	.	TGTGCCAGCAGCTTAGCCCTCACCGGGGAGCTGTTTTTT	CASSLALTGELFF
TRBJ2-1	.	TRBV7-7	TRBD2	TGTGCCAGCAGCCCATTTAGCGGGGGGAGCTCCTACAATGAGCAGTTCTTC	CASSPFSGGSSYNEQFF
TRBJ2-1	.	TRBV27	.	TGTGCCAGCAGTTTCTCCTGGCAGGGGGGCAATGAGCAGTTCTTC	CASSFSWQGGNEQFF
TRBJ2-7	once	TRBV18	TRBD2	TGTGCCAGCTCACCAGGTCTAGCGGGAGGTCGATACGAGCAGTACTTC	CASSPGLAGGRYEQYF
TRBJ1-1	.	TRBV6-5	TRBD1	TGTGCCAGCCAGACAGGGCCCGGGACTGAAGCTTTCTTT	CASQTGPGTEAFF
TRBJ1-1	.	TRBV29-1	.	TGCAGCGTTGGGGGGGGAGCTTTCTTT	CSVGGGAFF
TRBJ1-2	.	TRBV6-5	.	TGTGCCAGCAGTCAACAGGGAAGCGGGGATGGCTACACCTTC	CASSQQGSGDGYTF
TRBJ2-7	.	TRBV7-2	TRBD1	TGTGCCAGCAGCATTGGACAGGGGTCCTACGAGCAGTACTTC	CASSIGQGSYEQYF
TRBJ2-3	few	TRBV6-5	.	TGTGCCAGCAGTCCAACTGGAGTGATTGATACGCAGTATTTT	CASSPTGVIDTQYF
TRBJ2-3	.	TRBV7-3	.	TGTGCCAGCAGTCCCCCAGGCACAGATACGCAGTATTTT	CASSPPGTDTQYF
TRBJ2-3	few	TRBV6-5	TRBD2	TGTGCCAGCATGAGGACTAGTACAGCAGATACGCAGTATTTT	CASMRTSTADTQYF
TRBJ1-6	.	TRBV27	.	TGTGCCAGCAGTTCGAAGACAGGAAGCTCCTATAATTCACCCCTCCACTTT	CASSSKTGSSYNSPLHF
TRBJ2-7	.	TRBV27	TRBD2	TGTGCCAGCAGTTCCCTAGCGGGAGGGCCAGGGGAGCAGTACTTC	CASSSLAGGPGEQYF
TRBJ1-2	.	TRBV5-1	.	TGCGCCAGCAGCCATCCGGAGGGGAATGGCTACACCTTC	CASSHPEGNGYTF
TRBJ2-7	.	TRBV2	TRBD1	TGTGCCAGCAGGCGGCCGGGACAGGGGAGCTCCTACGAGCAGTACTTC	CASRRPGQGSSYEQYF
TRBJ1-1	once	TRBV10-3	TRBD1	TGTGCCATCACAGAGGGACAGCTGAACACTGAAGCTTTCTTT	CAITEGQLNTEAFF
TRBJ1-5	.	TRBV9	TRBD1	TGTGCCAGCAGCTCCGGGACAGGAGTAAGTCAGCCCCAGCATTTT	CASSSGTGVSQPQHF
TRBJ1-4	.	TRBV5-1	.	TGCGCCAGCAGCGAAAGCTCAACTAATGAAAAACTGTTTTTT	CASSESSTNEKLFF
TRBJ2-2	.	TRBV11-1	TRBD1	TGTGCCAGCAGTCGGGACAGGGTGATCGGGGAGCTGTTTTTT	CASSRDRVIGELFF
TRBJ2-1	.	TRBV5-1	TRBD1	TGCGCCAGCAGCTCGAAACCTGGACAGGGGTTTGGCTATGAGCAGTTCTTC	CASSSKPGQGFGYEQFF
TRBJ2-2	.	TRBV4-1	TRBD1	TGCGCCAGCAGCCTCAGGACAGGGGGTGCCACCGGGGAGCTGTTTTTT	CASSLRTGGATGELFF
TRBJ1-2	few	TRBV29-1	TRBD1	TGCAGCTCTAGGACAGGGGGTTACAATGGCTACACCTTC	CSSRTGGYNGYTF
TRBJ2-2	.	TRBV19	.	TGTGCGGTTGGACAGTACACCGGGGAGCTGTTTTTT	CAVGQYTGELFF
TRBJ1-1	.	TRBV9	TRBD1	TGTGCCAGCAGCCCTACAGGGGGCGGTGGGAACACTGAAGCTTTCTTT	CASSPTGGGGNTEAFF
TRBJ1-4	.	TRBV5-1	TRBD1	TGCGCCAGCAGCACGGGACAGGGGGAGGAAAAACTGTTTTTT	CASSTGQGEEKLFF
TRBJ1-5	.	TRBV6-5	.	TGTGCCAGCAGATATACAGTGTCCCATCAGCCCCAGCATTTT	CASRYTVSHQPQHF
TRBJ1-5	.	TRBV19	.	TGTGCCAGTAGACAACAGGGAGTAGGAAGCAATCAGCCCCAGCATTTT	CASRQQGVGSNQPQHF
TRBJ1-3	few	TRBV11-2	.	TGTGCCAGCAGCCATATTAGCTCTGGAAACACCATATATTTT	CASSHISSGNTIYF
TRBJ1-5	many	TRBV27	TRBD1	TGTGCCAGCAGACACCGGGACAGGAGGGATCAGCCCCAGCATTTT	CASRHRDRRDQPQHF
TRBJ1-3	.	TRBV3-1/TRBV3-2	TRBD1	TGTGCCAGCAGCCGGGGACAGGGAGTATCCTCTGGAAACACCATATATTTT	CASSRGQGVSSGNTIYF
TRBJ2-3	.	TRBV28	TRBD2	TGTGCCAGCAGTTTACAGGGACTAGCGGGAGATATAGATACGCAGTATTTT	CASSLQGLAGDIDTQYF
TRBJ1-1	.	TRBV19	TRBD1	TGTGCCAGTAGTATAGGACAGGGGGCTTCTGGGAACACTGAAGCTTTCTTT	CASSIGQGASGNTEAFF
TRBJ1-1	few	TRBV10-3	TRBD1	TGTGCCATCAGGGGGACAGGGGGTATCAACACTGAAGCTTTCTTT	CAIRGTGGINTEAFF
TRBJ2-1	few	TRBV25-1	.	TGTGCCAGCAGTCAAGGGGGAACGAATGAGCAGTTCTTC	CASSQGGTNEQFF
TRBJ2-3	.	TRBV19	TRBD2	TGTGCCAGTAGTCCCATCTCAAGCGGGAGGGACACAGATACGCAGTATTTT	CASSPISSGRDTDTQYF
TRBJ2-7	few	TRBV5-1	TRBD1	TGCGCCAGCAGCTTCAACAGGGGGCCCGCGGTTCTCGAGCAGTACTTC	CASSFNRGPAVLEQYF
TRBJ1-1	.	TRBV5-1	.	TGCGCCAGCAGCTTGGGCGTGGGGGCCGGGACTGAAGCTTTCTTT	CASSLGVGAGTEAFF
TRBJ1-2	.	TRBV4-2	.	TGTGCCAGCAGCCCAACGGACAGTACAAACTATGGCTACACCTTC	CASSPTDSTNYGYTF
TRBJ2-1	.	TRBV11-3	TRBD2	TGTGCCAGCAGCTTAGGACTAGCGGGAGTTAATGAGCAGTTCTTC	CASSLGLAGVNEQFF
TRBJ2-7	.	TRBV28	.	TGTGCCAGCTCTGGGGCAGGGAAGCCCTACGAGCAGTACTTC	CASSGAGKPYEQYF
TRBJ2-7	.	TRBV5-6	.	TGTGCCAGCAGCTTGGCCGGTGGAGGAGGCTTCTACGAGCAGTACTTC	CASSLAGGGGFYEQYF
TRBJ1-1	.	TRBV5-8	.	TGTGCCAGCAGCGGGGGGTGGAAGGCTCTGAACACTGAAGCTTTCTTT	CASSGGWKALNTEAFF
TRBJ2-7	few	TRBV4-3	TRBD2	TGCGCCAGCAGCCAAGATGCCAGCGGGGGCACTCGGGAGCAGTACTTC	CASSQDASGGTREQYF
TRBJ2-1	.	TRBV6-1	.	TGTGCCAGCAGTGAAGGCTCAGATTACAATGAGCAGTTCTTC	CASSEGSDYNEQFF
TRBJ1-3	.	TRBV9	.	TGTGCCAGCAGCGTAGATTCGGGGGGGCCTGGAAACACCATATATTTT	CASSVDSGGPGNTIYF
TRBJ2-2	.	TRBV3-1/TRBV3-2	.	TGTGCCAGCAGCCAGCTAGAAGGGGTCGGGGAGCTGTTTTTT	CASSQLEGVGELFF